The clone carrying this T cell receptor (beta chain) has more than one count but fewer than ten. TCRdb's copy holds only in-frame clones and misses some; the assay was immunoSEQ multiplex PCR. Altogether 70,000 to 90,000 clones are present, roughly nine tenths being singletons, with the ten largest covering more than 0.2%. With 5 bases clipped from V and 4 bases from J, the junction kept 3 bases outside the gene matches. From germline, CDR1 is GTSNPN and CDR2 SVGIG (reference sequence). The CDR3 consists of 13 residues. This sample is part of a study of technical replicates of blood from a few donors.

This receptor was obtained from a human donor in good health. The chain carries TRBV30 and TRBJ1-5, with 9 bases identical to TRBD1. The sequenced sample consisted of T cells isolated from PBMCs. The DNA for the CDR3 is TGTGCCTGGTCCGGGACAGGGAATCAGCCCCAGCATTTT. It is translated as CAWSGTGNQPQHF.